A selection of T cell receptor beta chains follows, all from one sample in a study of shared clonotypes between healthy human individuals. Some clones are missing from TCRdb's copy, which holds only in-frame ones; the method was immunoSEQ multiplex PCR. The table has 1.5 million to 2.5 million clones, approximately 94% seen once. What was sequenced was naive CD8+ T cells sorted from blood. Receptors were obtained from a man aged 18 to 30 in good health. The CDR3 runs from the conserved cysteine through the conserved F or W. D genes are given only for firm matches. Clone sizes are given selectively: once, few, many, or a class where the clone is expanded.

size	D	V	J	DNA	CDR3
-	-	TRBV2	TRBJ1-4	TGTGCCAGCAGTGAATGGCCCACGGAGGGGCTGGCTAATGAAAAACTGTTTTTT	CASSEWPTEGLANEKLFF
-	-	TRBV29-1	TRBJ1-1	TGCAGCGTTGACGGGGGCCCTCCGTGGGCTTTCTTT	CSVDGGPPWAFF
-	TRBD1	TRBV10-3	TRBJ2-7	TGTGCCATCGCCCGGGACAGGGACTCCTACGAGCAGTACTTC	CAIARDRDSYEQYF
-	-	TRBV28	TRBJ2-2	TGTGCCAGCACCCAACCCGGACAGGGAGGGACCGGGGAGCTGTTTTTT	CASTQPGQGGTGELFF
-	-	TRBV28	TRBJ2-3	TGTGCCAGCAGCCAACTAGAGGCAGATACGCAGTATTTT	CASSQLEADTQYF
-	-	TRBV7-9	TRBJ2-2	TGTGCCAGCAGTCCCATCTATGCGAACACCGGGGAGCTGTTTTTT	CASSPIYANTGELFF
-	TRBD2	TRBV9	TRBJ2-7	TGTGCCAGCAGCATCCGGACTAGCGGGATAAACGAGCAGTACTTC	CASSIRTSGINEQYF
-	-	TRBV5-5	TRBJ2-7	TGTGCCAGCAGCTCACGGGCCGAGGGCGAGCAGTACTTC	CASSSRAEGEQYF
-	-	TRBV4-1	TRBJ1-6	TGCGCCAGCAGCCAATGGCAGGCTACATCACCCCTCCACTTT	CASSQWQATSPLHF
-	-	TRBV27	TRBJ1-2	TGTGCCAGCAGTCCCTCTCACAGTAGTTGGACAATCTATGGCTACACCTTC	CASSPSHSSWTIYGYTF
-	-	TRBV19	TRBJ2-3	TGTGCCAGTACAGGGTTTGATACAGATACGCAGTATTTT	CASTGFDTDTQYF
-	TRBD1	TRBV9	TRBJ2-3	TGTGCCAGCAGCTTACAGGGGTTTAGCACAGATACGCAGTATTTT	CASSLQGFSTDTQYF
-	-	TRBV10-2	TRBJ2-5	TGCGCCAGCAGTCGCGACCGGTCTTTAGAGCAGTACTTC	CASSRDRSLEQYF
-	-	TRBV6-5	TRBJ2-2	TGTGCCAGCAGTTACGGAGCGGGGAACACCGGGGAGCTGTTTTTT	CASSYGAGNTGELFF
-	-	TRBV5-1	TRBJ2-2	TGCGCCAGCAGCTTGGCCTTGTTCGACGGGGAGCTGTTTTTT	CASSLALFDGELFF
-	TRBD2	TRBV19	TRBJ2-7	TGTGCCAGTAGTATGGCTAGCGGGGTAGTGGATATCTACGAGCAGTACTTC	CASSMASGVVDIYEQYF
-	-	TRBV2	TRBJ1-4	TGTGCCAGCAGTGACACGGCCTCAACTAATGAAAAACTGTTTTTT	CASSDTASTNEKLFF
-	-	TRBV5-4	TRBJ1-2	TGTGCCAGCAGCTTGTATGGGGGGTACCGATATGGCTACACCTTC	CASSLYGGYRYGYTF
-	TRBD1	TRBV4-1	TRBJ1-1	TGCGCCAGCTCCGGGACAGTGAACACTGAAGCTTTCTTT	CASSGTVNTEAFF
-	-	TRBV6-1	TRBJ1-1	TGTGCCAGCAGCCCCTCTTGGAATGAAGCTTTCTTT	CASSPSWNEAFF
-	-	TRBV29-1	TRBJ2-5	TGCAGCGTCAACGGCTTAATGTACCAAGAGACCCAGTACTTC	CSVNGLMYQETQYF
-	-	TRBV4-1	TRBJ2-7	TGCGCCAGCAGCCAAGGCGGGATTAGCGGTGCCTACGAGCAGTACTTC	CASSQGGISGAYEQYF
once	-	TRBV5-6	TRBJ1-6	TGTGCCAGCAGCGTCGAGGGTTATAATTCACCCCTCCACTTT	CASSVEGYNSPLHF
-	TRBD1	TRBV7-7	TRBJ2-1	TGTGCTAGCAGCCCCGGGACAGGGATCGTTGAGCAGTTCTTC	CASSPGTGIVEQFF
once	-	TRBV5-1	TRBJ2-3	TGCGCCAGCAGCTTGGAATCCTCAGATACGCAGTATTTT	CASSLESSDTQYF
-	TRBD1	TRBV6-5	TRBJ1-5	TGTGCCAGCGGACTCACAGGGGTTAACGAGCCCCAGCATTTT	CASGLTGVNEPQHF
-	-	TRBV4-1	TRBJ2-7	TGCGCCAGCAGCCAAGAAGTAGGATTAAGCTCCTACGAGCAGTACTTC	CASSQEVGLSSYEQYF
-	-	TRBV15	TRBJ1-6	TGTGTCACCAGCAGAGATACAGTCGCGGATTCACCCCTCCACTTT	CVTSRDTVADSPLHF
-	-	TRBV9	TRBJ2-3	TGTGCCAGCAGCGTAGAGGGTGGTACAGATACGCAGTATTTT	CASSVEGGTDTQYF
once	-	TRBV6-5	TRBJ1-1	TGTGCCAGCAGTTACCAGGACCGAAACACTGAAGCTTTCTTT	CASSYQDRNTEAFF
few	TRBD2	TRBV2	TRBJ2-1	TGTGCCAGCATCGGACTAGCGGGAGACAATGAGCAGTTCTTC	CASIGLAGDNEQFF
-	-	TRBV7-9	TRBJ1-2	TGTGCCAGCAGCTCGACGGACAACCCCTATGGCTACACCTTC	CASSSTDNPYGYTF
-	-	TRBV6-6	TRBJ1-1	TGTGCCAGCAGTTACTGGGGACTCGGGAACACTGAAGCTTTCTTT	CASSYWGLGNTEAFF
-	TRBD2	TRBV6-8	TRBJ2-3	TGTGCCAGCAGTAGGGGGACTAGCGGGACGACGATCAGCACAGATACGCAGTATTTT	CASSRGTSGTTISTDTQYF
-	TRBD1	TRBV10-1	TRBJ2-2	TGCGCCAGCGATAACAGGGGGCCGGGCGGGGAGCTGTTTTTT	CASDNRGPGGELFF
-	TRBD2	TRBV13	TRBJ2-1	TGTGCCAGCAGCCCCCGGACTAGCGGGAGAAGCGGTGAGCAGTTCTTC	CASSPRTSGRSGEQFF
-	-	TRBV29-1	TRBJ1-2	TGCAGCGTTGTCACCGGACAAACTAACTATGGCTACACCTTC	CSVVTGQTNYGYTF
-	TRBD1	TRBV4-1	TRBJ1-4	TGCGCCAGCAGCACCTCGACAGGGGTTAATGAAAAACTGTTTTTT	CASSTSTGVNEKLFF
-	-	TRBV9	TRBJ2-1	TGTGCCAGCAGCCCTACCACCGGGACACCTCAAAGCTACAATGAGCAGTTCTTC	CASSPTTGTPQSYNEQFF
-	TRBD1	TRBV6-5	TRBJ1-2	TGTGCCAGCAGTTACTCGACAGGGCTTGCTGGCTACACCTTC	CASSYSTGLAGYTF